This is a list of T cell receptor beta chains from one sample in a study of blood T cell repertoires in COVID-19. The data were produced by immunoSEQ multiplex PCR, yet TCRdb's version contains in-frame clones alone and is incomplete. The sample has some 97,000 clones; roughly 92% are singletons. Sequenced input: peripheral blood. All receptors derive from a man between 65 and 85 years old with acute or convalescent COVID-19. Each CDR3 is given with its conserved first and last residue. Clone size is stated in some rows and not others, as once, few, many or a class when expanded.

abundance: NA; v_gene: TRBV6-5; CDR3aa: CASSRTGRGEAFF
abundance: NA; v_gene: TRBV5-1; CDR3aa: CASSYGGPGETQYF
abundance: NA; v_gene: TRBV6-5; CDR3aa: CASSGGQGISPLHF
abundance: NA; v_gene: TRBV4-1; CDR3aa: CASSQTRTGKETQYF
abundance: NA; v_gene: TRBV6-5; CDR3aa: CASSHPRAEQFF
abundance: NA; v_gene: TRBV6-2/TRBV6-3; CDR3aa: CASSLDRGFRTEAFF
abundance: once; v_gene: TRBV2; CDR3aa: CASRVQGIGETQYF
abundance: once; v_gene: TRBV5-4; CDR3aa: CASSLAPVTGTQQETQYF
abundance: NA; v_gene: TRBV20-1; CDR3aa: CSARLSYEQYF
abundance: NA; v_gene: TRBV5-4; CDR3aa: CASSLERGLMDTIYF
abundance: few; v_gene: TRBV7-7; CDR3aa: CASSLATSQGGTDTQYF
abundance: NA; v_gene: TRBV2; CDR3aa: CASSGRRDRGHFPGYTF
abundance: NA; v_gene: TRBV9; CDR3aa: CASSVGNTGSGSPLHF
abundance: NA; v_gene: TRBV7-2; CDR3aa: CASRSQGGSGNTIYF